This is a list of T cell receptor beta chains from one sample in a study of cytomegalovirus exposure and HLA in healthy donors. TCRdb's copy holds only in-frame clones and misses some; the assay was immunoSEQ multiplex PCR. The sample spans under 90,000 clones; the ten largest clones claim approximately 15%. The specimen sequenced was PBMCs. Receptors were obtained from a man aged 50 to 60 in good health and CMV-seropositive. CDR3s include the opening cysteine and the closing phenylalanine or tryptophan. The D gene is left open where the match is weak.

j_call: TRBJ2-1; v_call: TRBV4-1; d_call: TRBD2; cdr3_nt: TGCGCCAGCAGCTCCGGGGGGAATGAGCAGTTCTTC; cdr3_aa: CASSSGGNEQFF
j_call: TRBJ1-2; v_call: TRBV27; d_call: -; cdr3_nt: TGTGCCAGCAGTTTAAAAGGGGCTCAGGCATCCAGTTATGGCTACACCTTC; cdr3_aa: CASSLKGAQASSYGYTF
j_call: TRBJ2-2; v_call: TRBV9; d_call: -; cdr3_nt: TGTGCCAGCAGCGCCGACTTGAACACCGGGGAGCTGTTTTTT; cdr3_aa: CASSADLNTGELFF
j_call: TRBJ1-2; v_call: TRBV10-3; d_call: -; cdr3_nt: TGTGCCATCAGCGAGGGACAATTAACTCACTATGGCTACACCTTC; cdr3_aa: CAISEGQLTHYGYTF
j_call: TRBJ2-2; v_call: TRBV6-5; d_call: -; cdr3_nt: TGTGCCAGCAGTCATCGGAGGGCCGGGGAGCTGTTTTTT; cdr3_aa: CASSHRRAGELFF
j_call: TRBJ2-2; v_call: TRBV7-2; d_call: -; cdr3_nt: TGTGCCAGCACCCCTTGGGCTGAACGCGGGGAGCTGTTTTTT; cdr3_aa: CASTPWAERGELFF
j_call: TRBJ1-3; v_call: TRBV30; d_call: -; cdr3_nt: TGTGCCTGGAATATCATCGACAGTCCCTCTGGAAACACCATATATTTT; cdr3_aa: CAWNIIDSPSGNTIYF
j_call: TRBJ2-2; v_call: TRBV10-3; d_call: TRBD2; cdr3_nt: TGTGCCATCAGTGCCTTTGTCGCGGGAGGGACCGGGGAGCTGTTTTTT; cdr3_aa: CAISAFVAGGTGELFF
j_call: TRBJ1-1; v_call: TRBV18; d_call: TRBD1; cdr3_nt: TGTGCCAGCTCACCGGGACAGGGGGGATATGAAGCTTTCTTT; cdr3_aa: CASSPGQGGYEAFF
j_call: TRBJ2-7; v_call: TRBV9; d_call: TRBD2; cdr3_nt: TGTGCCAGCAGCCCCGGGACTAGCGGGAGCTACGAGCAGTACTTC; cdr3_aa: CASSPGTSGSYEQYF
j_call: TRBJ1-5; v_call: TRBV7-9; d_call: -; cdr3_nt: TGTGCCAGCAGCTCCGGACAGATCAATCAGCCCCAGCATTTT; cdr3_aa: CASSSGQINQPQHF
j_call: TRBJ1-1; v_call: TRBV28; d_call: TRBD1; cdr3_nt: TGTGCCAGCAGTCCCGGACAGGGGACCACTGAAGCTTTCTTT; cdr3_aa: CASSPGQGTTEAFF
j_call: TRBJ1-2; v_call: TRBV16; d_call: TRBD1; cdr3_nt: TGTGCCAGCAGCCAATCCACTCGACAGGGTTATGGCTACACCTTC; cdr3_aa: CASSQSTRQGYGYTF
j_call: TRBJ2-5; v_call: TRBV18; d_call: -; cdr3_nt: TGTGCCAGCTCACCACTTAACCAAGAGACCCAGTACTTC; cdr3_aa: CASSPLNQETQYF
j_call: TRBJ2-5; v_call: TRBV23-1; d_call: -; cdr3_nt: TGCGCCAGCAGTCAGGCCGATACAGGTGAGACCCAGTACTTC; cdr3_aa: CASSQADTGETQYF
j_call: TRBJ2-3; v_call: TRBV13; d_call: -; cdr3_nt: TGTGCCAGCAACACGGAGGGAGATACGCAGTATTTT; cdr3_aa: CASNTEGDTQYF
j_call: TRBJ1-2; v_call: TRBV5-4; d_call: TRBD1; cdr3_nt: TGTGCCAGCAGCCCCGGGACAGTAACGGTCTATGGCTACACCTTC; cdr3_aa: CASSPGTVTVYGYTF
j_call: TRBJ2-3; v_call: TRBV9; d_call: -; cdr3_nt: TGTGCCAGCAGCGTCCTTGAGACACCAGATACGCAGTATTTT; cdr3_aa: CASSVLETPDTQYF
j_call: TRBJ2-7; v_call: TRBV5-6; d_call: -; cdr3_nt: TGTGCCAGCAGCTTGTGGTTCAGTGAGGACGAGCAGTACTTC; cdr3_aa: CASSLWFSEDEQYF
j_call: TRBJ1-3; v_call: TRBV4-3; d_call: -; cdr3_nt: TGCGCCAGCAGCCAAGAATGGGGCGGAACCATATATTTT; cdr3_aa: CASSQEWGGTIYF
j_call: TRBJ2-5; v_call: TRBV7-9; d_call: -; cdr3_nt: TGTGCCAGCAGCTCCCTCTCGGTCGACAGACAAGAGACCCAGTACTTC; cdr3_aa: CASSSLSVDRQETQYF
j_call: TRBJ1-1; v_call: TRBV19; d_call: -; cdr3_nt: TGTGCCAGTAGTATCGGGGGTGGCAGAGAGAACACTGAAGCTTTCTTT; cdr3_aa: CASSIGGGRENTEAFF
j_call: TRBJ2-3; v_call: TRBV27; d_call: TRBD2; cdr3_nt: TGTGCCAGCCTCCCGCTAGCGGCAAGCACAGATACGCAGTATTTT; cdr3_aa: CASLPLAASTDTQYF
j_call: TRBJ2-7; v_call: TRBV6-6; d_call: -; cdr3_nt: TGTGCCAGCAGTTACTCACTACCAACATCGGGAGAGCAGTACTTC; cdr3_aa: CASSYSLPTSGEQYF
j_call: TRBJ2-7; v_call: TRBV10-3; d_call: TRBD1; cdr3_nt: TGTGCCATCAGCTTGACAGGGGACTACGAGCAGTACTTC; cdr3_aa: CAISLTGDYEQYF
j_call: TRBJ2-2; v_call: TRBV5-5; d_call: TRBD2; cdr3_nt: TGTGCCAGCAGCCAAAGGGTGTCAGCGGGAGCCGGGGAGCTGTTTTTT; cdr3_aa: CASSQRVSAGAGELFF
j_call: TRBJ1-5; v_call: TRBV4-3; d_call: -; cdr3_nt: TGCGCCAGCAGCCAAATCAGGGGCTTTCAGCCCCAGCATTTT; cdr3_aa: CASSQIRGFQPQHF
j_call: TRBJ1-5; v_call: TRBV5-4; d_call: -; cdr3_nt: TGTGCCAGCAGCCTGGCGGGGTTCAATCAGCCCCAGCATTTT; cdr3_aa: CASSLAGFNQPQHF
j_call: TRBJ1-2; v_call: TRBV29-1; d_call: TRBD1; cdr3_nt: TGCAGCGTTGAAGTACAGGGGGCGGCTGGCTACACCTTC; cdr3_aa: CSVEVQGAAGYTF
j_call: TRBJ1-5; v_call: TRBV6-5; d_call: -; cdr3_nt: TGTGCCAGCAGTCCACTTTATAGCAATCAGCCCCAGCATTTT; cdr3_aa: CASSPLYSNQPQHF
j_call: TRBJ1-2; v_call: TRBV28; d_call: -; cdr3_nt: TGTGCCAGCTGGGCCCGCCCGGGGTCGAGGGGCTACACCTTC; cdr3_aa: CASWARPGSRGYTF
j_call: TRBJ1-2; v_call: TRBV4-1; d_call: -; cdr3_nt: TGCGCCAGCAGCCTCTCGGAGGGAAGCTATGGCTACACCTTC; cdr3_aa: CASSLSEGSYGYTF
j_call: TRBJ2-1; v_call: TRBV9; d_call: -; cdr3_nt: TGTGCCAGCAGCGTAGTAGGGACTCCCGACAATGAGCAGTTCTTC; cdr3_aa: CASSVVGTPDNEQFF
j_call: TRBJ1-1; v_call: TRBV6-5; d_call: -; cdr3_nt: TGTGCCAGCAGGTACTCTGGACTAGTCACTGAAGCTTTCTTT; cdr3_aa: CASRYSGLVTEAFF
j_call: TRBJ2-1; v_call: TRBV5-1; d_call: -; cdr3_nt: TGCGCCAGCAGCCTTATTGAGAGGAGTAATGAGCAGTTCTTC; cdr3_aa: CASSLIERSNEQFF
j_call: TRBJ1-1; v_call: TRBV30; d_call: -; cdr3_nt: TGTGCCTGGAGTGTAAAGGGAGATGAAGCTTTCTTT; cdr3_aa: CAWSVKGDEAFF
j_call: TRBJ2-7; v_call: TRBV7-9; d_call: TRBD2; cdr3_nt: TGTGCCAGCAGCTTAGGGCTAGCGGGCGCCTACGAGCAGTACTTC; cdr3_aa: CASSLGLAGAYEQYF
j_call: TRBJ2-7; v_call: TRBV11-3; d_call: TRBD1; cdr3_nt: TGTGCCAGCAGCCCGGGACAGCCCTACGAGCAGTACTTC; cdr3_aa: CASSPGQPYEQYF
j_call: TRBJ1-4; v_call: TRBV4-3; d_call: TRBD1; cdr3_nt: TGCGCCAGCAGCCAACAGGGGGCAACTAATGAAAAACTGTTTTTT; cdr3_aa: CASSQQGATNEKLFF
j_call: TRBJ2-2; v_call: TRBV18; d_call: -; cdr3_nt: TGTGCCAGCTCCCGGCGGACATCGAACACCGGGGAGCTGTTTTTT; cdr3_aa: CASSRRTSNTGELFF
j_call: TRBJ2-7; v_call: TRBV7-2; d_call: TRBD1; cdr3_nt: TGTGCCAGCCACGACAGGGGGTTATTCTACGAGCAGTACTTC; cdr3_aa: CASHDRGLFYEQYF
j_call: TRBJ1-2; v_call: TRBV9; d_call: TRBD1; cdr3_nt: TGTGCCAGCAGCACCCAGGACAGGGGATATCAGGGCTACACCTTC; cdr3_aa: CASSTQDRGYQGYTF